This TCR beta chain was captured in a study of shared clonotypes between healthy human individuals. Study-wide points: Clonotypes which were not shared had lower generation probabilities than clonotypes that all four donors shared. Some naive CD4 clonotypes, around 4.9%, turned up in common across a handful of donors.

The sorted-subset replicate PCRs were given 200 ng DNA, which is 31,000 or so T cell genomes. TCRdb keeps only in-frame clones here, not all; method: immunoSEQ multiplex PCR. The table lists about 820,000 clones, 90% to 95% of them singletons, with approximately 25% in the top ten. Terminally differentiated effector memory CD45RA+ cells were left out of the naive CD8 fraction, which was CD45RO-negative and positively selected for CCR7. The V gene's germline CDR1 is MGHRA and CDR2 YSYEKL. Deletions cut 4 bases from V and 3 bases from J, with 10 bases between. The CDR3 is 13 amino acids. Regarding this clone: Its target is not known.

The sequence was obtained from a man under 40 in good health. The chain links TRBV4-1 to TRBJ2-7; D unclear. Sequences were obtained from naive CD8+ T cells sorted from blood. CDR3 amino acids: CASSLVPYYEQYF. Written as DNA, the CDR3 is TGCGCCAGCAGCCTGGTTCCCTACTACGAGCAGTACTTC.